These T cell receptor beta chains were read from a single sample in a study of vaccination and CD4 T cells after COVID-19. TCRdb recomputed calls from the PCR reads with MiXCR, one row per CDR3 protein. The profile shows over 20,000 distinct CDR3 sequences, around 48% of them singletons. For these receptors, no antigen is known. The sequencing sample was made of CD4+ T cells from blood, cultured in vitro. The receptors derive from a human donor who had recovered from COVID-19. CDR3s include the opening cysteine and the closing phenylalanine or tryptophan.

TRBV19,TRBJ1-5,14,CASRTRETNQPQHF
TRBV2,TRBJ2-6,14,CASSPISGANVLTF
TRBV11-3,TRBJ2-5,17,CASSSRWLAGVQETQYF
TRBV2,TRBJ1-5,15,CASGRDGSFNQPQHF
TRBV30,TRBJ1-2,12,CAWSPGGRGYTF
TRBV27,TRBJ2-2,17,CASSFKGTRSNTGELFF
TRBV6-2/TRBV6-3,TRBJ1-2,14,CASSYRGLGYGYTF
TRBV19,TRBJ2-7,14,CASSRQGGGYEQYF
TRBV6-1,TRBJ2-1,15,CASRPGTSGRNEQFF
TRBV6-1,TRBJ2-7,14,CASSEPGDGYEQYF
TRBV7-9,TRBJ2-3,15,CASSFPGRGGDTQYF
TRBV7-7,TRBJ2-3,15,CASSPGSGRGDTQYF
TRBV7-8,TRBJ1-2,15,CASSLELGGAYGYTF
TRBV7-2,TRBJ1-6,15,CASSAQGAANSPLHF